The entry that follows covers one T cell receptor beta chain sequence. Antigen unknown. 5'-RACE, quantitative and with molecular barcodes, yielded the TCR beta libraries. MiXCR was run by TCRdb on the 5' RACE reads, yielding one entry per CDR3 protein. Of around 490,000 distinct CDR3 sequences detected, about 5.7% appear once; the ten largest clones hold approximately 3.5%. This entry is derived from a study of CD8 T cells in ankylosing spondylitis. Study-wide points: Disease-associated clones were reportedly significantly overrepresented in matched ankylosing spondylitis synovial fluid. Earlier authors reported some of these motif variants in reactive arthritis synovial fluid and blood. What seemed typical of ankylosing spondylitis blood was a TCR beta motif built from eight highly homologous variants.

Sample: blood, either unsorted or a sorted T cell fraction (not recorded which). The sequence was obtained from a male donor with ankylosing spondylitis.

The CDR3: CASSQGLAGVRSRETQYF. CDR3 DNA sequence: TGCGCCAGCAGCCAAGGACTAGCGGGAGTTCGATCAAGAGAGACCCAGTACTTC. V gene TRBV4-1 combines with J gene TRBJ2-5, with 12 nucleotides matching TRBD2. The CDR3 sequence is 18 residues long. CDR1 MGHRA and CDR2 YSYEKL come from the germline V gene. With 1 base clipped from V and 4 bases from J, the junction kept 10 bases outside the gene matches.